One T cell receptor (beta chain) is described in this entry. Germline CDR1 is SGHNT and CDR2 is YYREEE (reference sequence). Trimming stripped 4 bases from V and 0 bases from J, with 14 bases between. CDR3 length: 16 amino acids. Doses given second, at about 4 or about 12 weeks, were pooled. The entry originates in a study of T cell responses to AZD1222 COVID-19 vaccine. Method: immunoSEQ multiplex PCR; TCRdb's copy keeps in-frame clones and lacks some. The table lists fewer than 150,000 clones, about 91% of them singletons, with approximately 6.5% in the top ten. Sample: peripheral blood, taken 28 days after the second AZD1222 dose. V gene TRBV5-4 combines with J gene TRBJ1-3; D call uncertain. This clonotype was sampled from an adult who received the AZD1222 COVID-19 vaccine. The CDR3 nucleotides are TGTGCCAGCAGCCCAGGAGGGCTAAGCTCTGGAAACACCATATATTTT. It codes for CASSPGGLSSGNTIYF.